The next 27 T cell receptor beta chains were all read from a single sample in a study of shared clonotypes between healthy human individuals. Produced via immunoSEQ multiplex PCR; TCRdb's table is partial and in-frame only. The table includes fewer than 850,000 clones, 95% to 97% detected once. The naive CD8 subset, CD45RO-negative cells positively selected for CCR7, excluded terminally differentiated effector memory CD45RA+ cells. What was sequenced was naive CD8+ T cells sorted from blood. These receptors were taken from a man under 40 in good health.

The chain carries TRBV28 and TRBJ2-3, with 8 bases that match TRBD1. This CDR3 region has 17 residues. With V trimmed by 2 bases and J by 3 bases, 10 bases remained unmatched. Germline assignment: CDR1 MDHEN and CDR2 SYDVKM. The CDR3 loop is CASSLSWEQGVTDTQYF. CDR3 DNA sequence: TGTGCCAGCAGTTTAAGTTGGGAACAGGGGGTAACAGATACGCAGTATTTT.

The chain combines TRBV11-2 with TRBJ1-1, with D perhaps matching TRBD1 (5 bases). V was shortened by 2 bases and J by 7 bases, with 26 bases between the two germline ends. The CDR3 sequence is 18 residues long. Per the germline V gene, CDR1 is SGHAT and CDR2 is FQNNGV. The CDR3 DNA is TGTGCCAGCAGCTTATTCGTCCCGGCCGTGAACGGTGGGGGTGAAGCTTTCTTT. The encoded protein is CASSLFVPAVNGGGEAFF.

Points on this clone: Its ends do not fully match the called genes, so a read error is possible. This chain connects TRBV7-2 to TRBJ2-2; D is possibly TRBD1 or TRBD2 (5 bases each). The CDR3 has 14 residues. The germline gives CDR1 SGHTA, CDR2 FQGNSA. CDR3 protein: CASSLCRGTGELFF. The CDR3 nucleotides are TGTGCCAGCAGCTTATGCCGGGGCACCGGAGAGCTGTTTTTT.

The count of this clone is one. The chain employs TRBV27 and TRBJ1-4, with D uncertain. The CDR3 loop spans 15 amino acids. Deletions cut 2 bases from V and 0 bases from J, with 7 bases between. CDR1 MNHEY and CDR2 SMNVEV come from the germline V gene (reference sequence). This chain's CDR3 is CASSLVRTTNEKLFF. The CDR3 DNA is TGTGCCAGCAGTTTAGTCCGGACAACTAATGAAAAACTGTTTTTT.

J is TRBJ2-7 and V is TRBV27, with 13 bases aligning to TRBD2. Per the germline V gene, CDR1 is MNHEY and CDR2 is SMNVEV (reference sequence). This CDR3 is built from 16 residues. V gave up 2 bases and J gave up 2 bases; unmatched junction bases: 3. The CDR3 nucleotides read TGTGCCAGCAGTTTAGAGGGGACTAGCGGGGCCTACGAGCAGTACTTC. It specifies CASSLEGTSGAYEQYF.

The V call is TRBV5-5, the J call TRBJ2-3; D perhaps matches TRBD2 (5 bases). CDR1 is SGHKS, CDR2 YYEKEE, per germline (reference sequence). The CDR3 covers 16 residues. The V end lost 0 bases, the J end lost 0 bases, and 11 bases lay between the germline ends. The CDR3 loop is CASSLGGASSTDTQYF. The CDR3 DNA reads as TGTGCCAGCAGCTTGGGGGGAGCCTCTAGCACAGATACGCAGTATTTT.

This sequence joins TRBV27 and TRBJ2-7; TRBD1 agrees at 8 bases. Germline trimming cut 3 bases from V and 2 bases from J; bases unmatched to any gene: 6. CDR3 size: 15 residues. Germline V gene lookup returns CDR1 MNHEY and CDR2 SMNVEV (reference sequence). The DNA for the CDR3 is TGTGCCAGCAGTTTGCAGGGGGCGCCACCCTACGAGCAGTACTTC. It is translated as CASSLQGAPPYEQYF.

The rearrangement uses TRBV30 and TRBJ2-1, with unresolved D. Trimming removed 4 bases at V and 7 bases at J, with 14 bases between. Germline-derived CDR1 and CDR2 are GTSNPN and SVGIG (reference sequence). This CDR3 spans 13 amino acids. CDR3 sequence reads: CAWNTNPVNEQFF. DNA for the CDR3: TGTGCCTGGAACACCAATCCGGTGAATGAGCAGTTCTTC.

The chain is built from TRBV4-1 and TRBJ2-6; D ambiguous. The CDR3 consists of 15 residues. Germline assignment: CDR1 MGHRA and CDR2 YSYEKL. Trimming left V 0 bases short and J 2 bases short, with 5 bases between. In nucleotides, the CDR3 is TGCGCCAGCAGCCAAGATTCCGCTGGGGCCAACGTCCTGACTTTC. The encoded protein is CASSQDSAGANVLTF.

The chain joins TRBV29-1 to TRBJ2-7; D is perhaps TRBD2 (5 bases). This CDR3 is built from 11 residues. Between the trimmed V and J ends, which lost 1 base and 6 bases, there was a span of 7 bases. CDR1 and CDR2 from the germline V gene are SQVTM and ANQGSEA. The CDR3 bases are TGCAGCGTTGAAGGTGCGGGCGAGCAGTACTTC. This translates into CSVEGAGEQYF.

V and J are TRBV27 and TRBJ2-7, with D uncertain. Trimming took off 8 bases at V and 3 bases at J, with 17 bases between the two ends. From germline, CDR1 is MNHEY and CDR2 SMNVEV (reference sequence). The CDR3 totals 14 residues. The CDR3 DNA follows: TGTGCCAGCGGTTCCGGGCCAGGTCTCTACGAGCAGTACTTC. Amino acids: CASGSGPGLYEQYF.

The chain couples TRBV7-7 to TRBJ2-1, with D hard to call. CDR1 and CDR2 from the germline V gene are SSHAT and FNYEAQ (reference sequence). The CDR3 totals 12 residues. The V and J ends lost 6 bases and 10 bases respectively, with 13 bases between them. CDR3: CASSQRVGEQFF. CDR3 DNA sequence: TGTGCCAGCAGTCAAAGGGTTGGCGAGCAGTTCTTC.

The sample holds one count of this clone. The J gene is TRBJ2-2, the V gene TRBV10-1; 14 nucleotides align to TRBD2. V dropped 3 bases and J dropped 5; count of bases not matched to a gene: 2. CDR1 and CDR2 (germline): WNHNN, SYGVQD (reference sequence). The length of the CDR3 is 16 residues. The chain's CDR3 is CASSEGTSGRTGELFF. The CDR3 DNA sequence: TGCGCCAGCAGTGAAGGGACTAGCGGGAGAACCGGGGAGCTGTTTTTT.

This chain joins TRBV5-6 and TRBJ2-7; no firm D call. Germline CDR1 SGHDT, CDR2 YYEEEE. CDR3 length equals 14 residues. The V gene lost 5 bases and the J gene lost 1 base, with 13 bases spanning the gap. DNA of the CDR3: TGTGCCAGCAGTCGAAGCTGGGTATCCTACGAGCAGTACTTC. Translated, it gives CASSRSWVSYEQYF.

The chain uses TRBV5-1 and TRBJ2-7; TRBD1 might be the D (5 bases). The CDR3 runs to 14 residues. V lost 4 bases to trimming and J lost 0 bases, with 11 bases between them. Looked up from germline, CDR1 is SGHRS and CDR2 is YFSETQ. The CDR3 is CASSPDNPSYEQYF. CDR3 bases: TGCGCCAGCAGCCCGGACAATCCCTCCTACGAGCAGTACTTC.

This chain uses TRBV6-5 with TRBJ1-4; D not resolved. CDR3 size: 13 residues. Germline loops: CDR1 MNHEY, CDR2 SVGAGI. The V and J ends lost 5 bases and 8 bases respectively, with 12 bases between them. The CDR3 loop reads CASSVSYREKLFF. CDR3 nucleotide sequence: TGTGCCAGCAGTGTCAGTTATCGAGAAAAACTGTTTTTT.

J is TRBJ2-1 and V is TRBV6-1, with D unresolved. The CDR3 has 12 amino acids. Trimming shortened V by 7 bases and J by 6 bases, and 10 bases separated the two germline ends. The germline V gene has CDR1 MNHNS and CDR2 SASEGT. The CDR3: CASTHGINEQFF. The CDR3 DNA is TGTGCCAGCACCCACGGAATCAATGAGCAGTTCTTC.

The chain recombines TRBV4-3 with TRBJ2-7; TRBD1 aligns across 10 bases. The CDR3 runs 16 residues. Germline CDR1 and CDR2: LGHNA and YSLEER. V dropped 0 bases and J dropped 4; count of bases not matched to a gene: 6. This CDR3 reads CASSQDLGQGLYEQYF. The CDR3 DNA is TGCGCCAGCAGCCAAGATTTGGGACAGGGGTTATACGAGCAGTACTTC.

This chain joins TRBV30 and TRBJ2-1; weak D call: TRBD2 (5 bases). Trimming shortened V by 4 bases and J by 3 bases, and 13 bases separated the two germline ends. From germline, CDR1 is GTSNPN and CDR2 SVGIG (reference sequence). This CDR3 is built from 14 residues. CDR3 residues: CAWNEAGVYNEQFF. In DNA, the CDR3 is TGTGCCTGGAACGAGGCGGGTGTCTACAATGAGCAGTTCTTC.

The chain uses TRBV29-1 and TRBJ2-2; D gene ambiguous. CDR3 size: 15 residues. Per the germline V gene, CDR1 is SQVTM and CDR2 is ANQGSEA. Deletions cut 5 bases from V and 0 bases from J, with 13 bases between. As DNA, the CDR3 is TGCAGCGTTATTGAGGCGGTCGCGAACACCGGGGAGCTGTTTTTT. This sequence encodes CSVIEAVANTGELFF.

The genes are TRBV21-1 and TRBJ2-1; the table names TRBD2, a call not compared with the DNA. TRBV21-1 is a recognized pseudogene. The CDR3 is 19 residues long. The CDR3 is CASSKARRVQTYSYNEQFF. The CDR3 DNA is TGTGCCAGCAGCAAAGCACGAAGAGTCCAAACCTACTCCTACAATGAGCAGTTCTTC.

This clone was seen once. The J gene is TRBJ2-7, the V gene TRBV11-1; 9 nucleotides agree with TRBD2. The CDR3 runs 16 residues. Germline CDR1 and CDR2: SGHAT and FQDESV (reference sequence). V lost 3 bases and J lost 3; bases outside the gene matches: 9. CDR3 bases: TGTGCCAGCAGCTTCTCTTCTAGCGGGACCCACTACGAGCAGTACTTC. Its translation is CASSFSSSGTHYEQYF. Looking up the rest from reference TRBV11-1 and TRBJ2-7 gives the full variable domain: EAEVAQSPRYKITEKSQAVAFWCDPISGHATLYWYRQILGQGPELLVQFQDESVVDDSQLPKDRFSAERLKGVDSTLKIQPAELGDSAMYLCASSFSSSGTHYEQYFGPGTRLTVT.

The chain joins TRBV7-3 to TRBJ1-1; D remains ambiguous. Germline lookup yields CDR1 SGHTA and CDR2 FQGTGA. This CDR3 has 13 amino acids. Trimming took 3 bases from V and 8 from J, leaving 13 bases between them. The CDR3 nucleotides read TGTGCCAGCAGCTTTGTAGCAGAGACAGAAGCTTTCTTT. Protein product: CASSFVAETEAFF. Looking up the rest from reference TRBV7-3 and TRBJ1-1 gives the full variable domain: GAGVSQTPSNKVTEKGKYVELRCDPISGHTALYWYRQSLGQGPEFLIYFQGTGAADDSGLPNDRFFAVRPEGSVSTLKIQRTERGDSAVYLCASSFVAETEAFFGQGTRLTVV.

CDR3 amino acids: CASSLALTEEQYF. The DNA of the CDR3 is TGTGCCAGCAGCTTAGCGCTGACAGAAGAGCAGTACTTC. J is TRBJ2-7 and V is TRBV7-9; tentatively, D is TRBD1 (5 bases). CDR3 length equals 13 residues. V gave up 0 bases and J gave up 7 bases, with 10 bases separating them. The germline gives CDR1 SEHNR, CDR2 FQNEAQ (reference sequence). Looking up the rest from reference TRBV7-9 and TRBJ2-7 gives the full variable domain: DTGVSQNPRHKITKRGQNVTFRCDPISEHNRLYWYRQTLGQGPEFLTYFQNEAQLEKSRLLSDRFSAERPKGSFSTLEIQRTEQGDSAMYLCASSLALTEEQYFGPGTRLTVT.

This rearrangement joins TRBV25-1 to TRBJ1-3; 7 nucleotides line up with TRBD1. The CDR3 extends over 15 amino acids. CDR1 and CDR2 (germline): MGHDK, SYGVNS. Unmatched junction bases numbered 5, after V lost 3 bases and J lost 3 bases. In DNA, the CDR3 is TGTGCCAGCAGTGACGAGACAGGGCATGGAAACACCATATATTTT. Protein sequence: CASSDETGHGNTIYF.

The chain joins TRBV27 to TRBJ2-3, with D unresolved. With 4 bases removed from V and 2 bases from J, the gap between germline ends came to 7 bases. CDR3 length: 13 amino acids. Germline loops: CDR1 MNHEY, CDR2 SMNVEV (reference sequence). In DNA form, the CDR3 reads TGTGCCAGCAGTTGGGCGACCACAGATACGCAGTATTTT. This codes for CASSWATTDTQYF.

The CDR3 coding sequence is TGCGCCAGCAGCCTAGGCTTCGGCACAGATACGCAGTATTTT. It specifies CASSLGFGTDTQYF. This sequence joins TRBV4-1 and TRBJ2-3; D not resolved. The CDR3 is made up of 14 amino acids. Germline loops: CDR1 MGHRA, CDR2 YSYEKL. With 4 bases removed from V and 1 base from J, the gap between germline ends came to 9 bases.